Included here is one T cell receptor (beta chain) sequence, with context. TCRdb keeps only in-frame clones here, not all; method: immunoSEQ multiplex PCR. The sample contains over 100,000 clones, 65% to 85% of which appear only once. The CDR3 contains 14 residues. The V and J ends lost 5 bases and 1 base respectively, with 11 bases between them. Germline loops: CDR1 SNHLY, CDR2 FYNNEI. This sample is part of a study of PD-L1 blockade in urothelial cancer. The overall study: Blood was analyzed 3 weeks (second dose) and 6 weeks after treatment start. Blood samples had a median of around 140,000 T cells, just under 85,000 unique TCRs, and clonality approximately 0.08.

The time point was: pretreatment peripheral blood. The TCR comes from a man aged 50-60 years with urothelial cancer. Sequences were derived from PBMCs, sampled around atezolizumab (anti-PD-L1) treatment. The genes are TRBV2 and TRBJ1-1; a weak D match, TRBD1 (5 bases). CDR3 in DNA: TGTGCCAGCAGTCTCCAAAGGGGGAACACTGAAGCTTTCTTT. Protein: CASSLQRGNTEAFF.